This passage covers 18 T cell receptor beta chains from one sample sequenced in a study of T cells in tumors and immune-related adverse events. TCRdb keeps only in-frame clones here, not all; method: immunoSEQ multiplex PCR. The table has roughly 20,000 clones, 85% to 95% seen once. The material sequenced was lymph node tissue, taken from a patient treated with anti-PD-1 therapy. Every receptor here comes from a female donor with metastatic renal cell carcinoma.

This clone has a handful of counts. This chain uses TRBV10-3 with TRBJ1-1; 7 bases fit TRBD1. J gave up 0 bases and V 6 bases, and 7 bases lay outside the gene matches. The germline V gene has CDR1 ENHRY and CDR2 SYGVKD. The CDR3 has 15 residues. The CDR3 DNA is TGTGCCATCAGCAGACAGGGTTACATGAACACTGAAGCTTTCTTT. Translated: CAISRQGYMNTEAFF.

This chain connects TRBV11-2 to TRBJ1-4; D is perhaps TRBD1 (6 bases). With 1 base removed from V and 11 bases from J, the gap between germline ends came to 14 bases. CDR3 length equals 14 residues. Germline V CDR1 and CDR2: SGHAT, FQNNGV. The chain's CDR3 is CASSLAGGAEKLFF. The CDR3, as DNA: TGTGCCAGCAGCTTAGCGGGGGGGGCAGAGAAACTGTTTTTT.

In nucleotides, the CDR3 is TGTGCCAGCAGTTCCCCCGTAGGGGGGACAATTGCCTTGCGGGATCTGAATGAGCAGTTCTTC. Residues: CASSSPVGGTIALRDLNEQFF. The chain has TRBV27 and TRBJ2-1; perhaps D is TRBD1 or TRBD2 (6 bases each). Per germline, CDR1 MNHEY and CDR2 SMNVEV (reference sequence). This CDR3 has 21 amino acids. Trimming left V 4 bases short and J 7 bases short, with 35 bases between.

This chain uses TRBV19 with TRBJ2-3; possibly TRBD2 for D (5 bases). The V end lost 1 base, the J end lost 4 bases, and 9 bases lay between the germline ends. The V gene's germline CDR1 is LNHDA and CDR2 SQIVND (reference sequence). This CDR3 has 14 residues. CDR3 DNA sequence: TGTGCCAGTAGTATAGCAAGGACTGCAGATACGCAGTATTTT. This sequence encodes CASSIARTADTQYF.

This chain uses TRBV28 with TRBJ2-1; D is undetermined. Trimming stripped 5 bases from V and 3 bases from J, with 14 bases between. Germline V lookup: CDR1 MDHEN, CDR2 SYDVKM. The CDR3 runs 15 residues. The CDR3 region has the DNA TGTGCCAGCAGTCCCCATACCGGACGCTACAATGAGCAGTTCTTC. It is translated as CASSPHTGRYNEQFF. Supplemented by reference TRBV28 and TRBJ2-1, the full variable domain reads DVKVTQSSRYLVKRTGEKVFLECVQDMDHENMFWYRQDPGLGLRLIYFSYDVKMKEKGDIPEGYSVSREKKERFSLILESASTNQTSMYLCASSPHTGRYNEQFFGPGTRLTVL.

The V call is TRBV5-1, the J call TRBJ2-3; 9 bases are a match to TRBD2. Looked up from germline, CDR1 is SGHRS and CDR2 is YFSETQ. This CDR3 comprises 14 residues. Losses at the gene ends were 4 bases for V and 1 base for J; bases not matched to a gene: 1. The CDR3 protein is CASSERGGTDTQYF. CDR3 bases: TGCGCCAGCAGCGAGCGGGGGGGCACAGATACGCAGTATTTT.

The rearrangement links TRBV5-4 to TRBJ1-6; D is perhaps TRBD1 (5 bases). The CDR3 has 12 amino acids. In germline, CDR1 is SGHNT, CDR2 YYREEE (reference sequence). Trimming pared 10 bases from V and 9 bases from J, leaving 14 bases between. This CDR3 reads CAFSGVRSPLHF. For the CDR3, the DNA is TGTGCCTTCTCGGGGGTGCGTTCACCCCTCCACTTT.

This clone has more than one count but fewer than ten. This chain links TRBV5-1 with TRBJ1-1, with D possibly matching TRBD1 (6 bases). The CDR3 extends over 14 amino acids. V lost 1 base and J 0 bases, leaving 7 bases between the germline ends. Germline CDR1 is SGHRS and CDR2 is YFSETQ. The DNA of the CDR3 is TGCGCCAGCAGCTTGACAGGGATGAACACTGAAGCTTTCTTT. Protein product: CASSLTGMNTEAFF. Variable domain in full (rest from reference TRBV5-1 and TRBJ1-1): KAGVTQTPRYLIKTRGQQVTLSCSPISGHRSVSWYQQTPGQGLQFLFEYFSETQRNKGNFPGRFSGRQFSNSRSEMNVSTLELGDSALYLCASSLTGMNTEAFFGQGTRLTVV.

The rearrangement uses TRBV4-2 and TRBJ1-4; D is uncertain. Trimming shortened V by 0 bases and J by 11 bases, and 16 bases separated the two germline ends. Germline lookup yields CDR1 LGHNA and CDR2 YNFKEQ. This CDR3 is 15 amino acids long. The CDR3 region has the DNA TGTGCCAGCAGCCAAGATTGGGGTGTGCGGGAGAAACTGTTTTTT. Translated, it gives CASSQDWGVREKLFF.

The V gene is TRBV7-2, the J gene TRBJ1-2; D may be TRBD1 (6 bases). The CDR3 contains 14 residues. Germline loops: CDR1 SGHTA, CDR2 FQGNSA. Between the trimmed V and J ends, which lost 1 base and 8 bases, there was a span of 14 bases. Here the CDR3 DNA reads TGTGCCAGCAGCTTAGTGGATTGGGACAAAGGCTACACCTTC. It specifies CASSLVDWDKGYTF.

In this sample, this clone turned up once. This chain's CDR3 is CASSQVGTGGLVGGNTIYF. The CDR3 nucleotides read TGCGCCAGCAGCCAAGTAGGGACAGGGGGCCTAGTGGGAGGAAACACCATATATTTT. The chain is built from TRBV4-1 and TRBJ1-3; 12 positions match TRBD1. Trimming at V came to 1 base and at J to 4 bases, leaving 11 bases not matched to a gene. Germline assignment: CDR1 MGHRA and CDR2 YSYEKL. The CDR3 has 19 residues.

The chain is built from TRBV6-5 and TRBJ1-1, with D unclear. V lost 6 bases to trimming and J lost 8 bases, with 10 bases between them. The CDR3 is 11 residues long. Germline V gives CDR1 MNHEY, CDR2 SVGAGI. The CDR3 sequence is CASSQTLEAFF. As DNA, the CDR3 is TGTGCCAGCAGCCAGACCTTGGAAGCTTTCTTT.

The genes are TRBV4-1 and TRBJ2-3, with no clear D. Trimming removed 3 bases from V and 0 bases from J, with 13 bases in between. CDR1 MGHRA and CDR2 YSYEKL come from the germline V gene. This CDR3 spans 16 amino acids. The CDR3 protein is CASSHPLRSSTDTQYF. CDR3 bases: TGCGCCAGCAGCCACCCCCTCCGGTCTAGCACAGATACGCAGTATTTT.

CDR3 DNA sequence: TGTGCCAGCAGCTTAGTCCTTCTAGCGGGGGGCACCGGGGAGCTGTTTTTT. It translates to CASSLVLLAGGTGELFF. The chain carries TRBV7-2 and TRBJ2-2; 11 bases map to TRBD2. The J segment lost 4 bases and the V segment lost 1 base, leaving 5 bases of the junction unmatched. The CDR3 runs 17 residues. Germline V gives CDR1 SGHTA, CDR2 FQGNSA.

V is TRBV29-1 and J is TRBJ1-2; D might be TRBD1 (5 bases). V gave up 0 bases and J gave up 4 bases, with 9 bases separating them. The CDR3 covers 13 residues. The germline CDR1 and CDR2 sequences are SQVTM and ANQGSEA. The CDR3 bases are TGCAGCGTTGAAGAGGCAGGGCCCTATGGCTACACCTTC. This encodes CSVEEAGPYGYTF.

This rearrangement joins TRBV7-2 to TRBJ1-6, with 10 positions matching TRBD1. V trimming: 5 bases; J trimming: 10 bases; junction bases outside the gene matches: 8. The CDR3 totals 15 residues. Germline lookup yields CDR1 SGHTA and CDR2 FQGNSA. This CDR3 is CASSRGTGDRSPLHF. The CDR3 bases are TGTGCCAGCAGCCGAGGGACAGGGGACAGGTCACCCCTCCACTTT.

This clone was counted a few times. The J gene is TRBJ2-5, the V gene TRBV11-3; 7 nucleotides line up with TRBD2. CDR3 length: 13 residues. J was trimmed by 5 bases and V by 2 bases; bases with no gene match: 2. Germline CDR1 SGHNT, CDR2 YENEEA. CDR3 amino acids: CASSLYGGETQYF. The CDR3 DNA is TGTGCCAGCAGCTTATACGGGGGGGAGACCCAGTACTTC.

The V call is TRBV7-9, the J call TRBJ2-1, with D uncertain. The CDR3 is 11 residues long. Trimming shortened V by 4 bases and J by 6 bases, and 4 bases separated the two germline ends. Germline V gene lookup returns CDR1 SEHNR and CDR2 FQNEAQ (reference sequence). The CDR3 DNA follows: TGTGCCAGCAGCTATACCAATGAGCAGTTCTTC. The encoded protein is CASSYTNEQFF.